The 17 T cell receptor beta chains in this list originate from one sample, sequenced in a study of shared clonotypes between healthy human individuals. Clones were read by immunoSEQ multiplex PCR, and TCRdb kept only the in-frame ones, dropping some. The profile shows some 1.4 million clones, around 97% of them singletons. The sample consisted of naive CD4+ T cells sorted from blood. As for subset: CD45RA+ positively selected. Source of these receptors: a man aged 25-45 years in good health.

This chain uses TRBV28 with TRBJ2-2; 8 bases are a match to TRBD2. V was clipped by 5 bases and J by 5 bases; unmatched bases: 10. CDR3 length: 16 residues. From germline, CDR1 is MDHEN and CDR2 SYDVKM. The CDR3 protein is CASSVYGRVFTGELFF. CDR3 coding DNA: TGTGCCAGCAGTGTATACGGGAGGGTCTTTACCGGGGAGCTGTTTTTT.

This clone showed up just once. This chain uses TRBV19 with TRBJ1-2; D uncertain. Germline V gene sequence: CDR1 LNHDA, CDR2 SQIVND (reference sequence). Trimming left V 5 bases short and J 3 bases short, with 13 bases between. The CDR3 has 14 amino acids. The chain's CDR3 is CASSPSAGHYGYTF. For the CDR3, the DNA is TGTGCCAGTAGTCCGTCTGCAGGCCACTATGGCTACACCTTC. Using reference TRBV19 and TRBJ1-2 for the parts outside the CDR3, the full variable domain is DGGITQSPKYLFRKEGQNVTLSCEQNLNHDAMYWYRQDPGQGLRLIYYSQIVNDFQKGDIAEGYSVSREKKESFPLTVTSAQKNPTAFYLCASSPSAGHYGYTFGSGTRLTVV.

The chain is built from TRBV29-1 and TRBJ1-1; D perhaps matches TRBD1 (5 bases). Trimming stripped 7 bases from V and 2 bases from J, with 8 bases between. CDR3 length: 11 amino acids. The germline CDR1 and CDR2 sequences are SQVTM and ANQGSEA. This CDR3 is CSGGRNTEAFF. CDR3 bases: TGCAGCGGGGGGAGAAACACTGAAGCTTTCTTT.

The CDR3 sequence is CASSLGGHSADTQYF. CDR3 sequence (DNA): TGTGCCAGCAGCTTGGGTGGCCACTCCGCAGATACGCAGTATTTT. The J gene is TRBJ2-3, the V gene TRBV5-5; D is uncertain. Trimming removed 0 bases from V and 4 bases from J, with 12 bases in between. The CDR3 is 15 residues long. In germline, CDR1 is SGHKS, CDR2 YYEKEE (reference sequence).

The CDR3 sequence: CASSPRQGKNEKLFF. The CDR3 region has the DNA TGTGCCAGCTCACCCCGACAGGGGAAAAACGAAAAACTGTTTTTT. V gene TRBV18 combines with J gene TRBJ1-4; 8 nucleotides match TRBD1. Germline CDR1 KGHSH, CDR2 LQKENI. Germline trimming cut 3 bases from V and 8 bases from J; bases unmatched to any gene: 8. This CDR3 spans 15 amino acids. Looking up the rest from reference TRBV18 and TRBJ1-4 gives the full variable domain: NAGVMQNPRHLVRRRGQEARLRCSPMKGHSHVYWYRQLPEEGLKFMVYLQKENIIDESGMPKERFSAEFPKEGPSILRIQQVVRGDSAAYFCASSPRQGKNEKLFFGSGTQLSVL.

The chain employs TRBV6-1 and TRBJ2-7, with a weak D call TRBD1 (6 bases). Germline CDR1 reads MNHNS; CDR2 reads SASEGT. Trimming left V 8 bases short and J 1 base short, with 15 bases between. This CDR3 has 14 residues. The CDR3 sequence is CASLGPGTSYEQYF. The CDR3 bases are TGTGCCAGCTTAGGCCCCGGGACATCCTACGAGCAGTACTTC.

This sequence joins TRBV29-1 and TRBJ2-2; 8 bases line up with TRBD1. The CDR3 has 13 residues. Germline CDR1 is SQVTM and CDR2 is ANQGSEA. V lost 5 bases and J lost 5; bases outside the gene matches: 4. CDR3: CSVKTGVTGELFF. CDR3 coding DNA: TGCAGCGTTAAGACAGGGGTGACCGGGGAGCTGTTTTTT.

The genes are TRBV2 and TRBJ1-5; 7 nucleotides align to TRBD1. Per the germline V gene, CDR1 is SNHLY and CDR2 is FYNNEI. V lost 4 bases to trimming and J lost 2 bases; unmatched junction nucleotides: 5. The CDR3 is 15 residues long. The CDR3 protein is CASSAQGRGNQPQHF. The CDR3 bases are TGTGCCAGCAGTGCACAGGGGCGAGGCAATCAGCCCCAGCATTTT.

The gene calls are TRBV18 and TRBJ2-2, with 11 bases that match TRBD2. The CDR3 has 18 amino acids. J was trimmed by 1 base and V by 3 bases; bases with no gene match: 7. Germline CDR1 is KGHSH and CDR2 is LQKENI. The CDR3 sequence: CASSPGLAGLRNTGELFF. The CDR3 nucleotides are TGTGCCAGCTCACCTGGACTAGCGGGTCTCCGGAACACCGGGGAGCTGTTTTTT.

V and J are TRBV5-1 and TRBJ1-2, with 7 bases lining up with TRBD1. This CDR3 is 18 amino acids long. Germline CDR1 and CDR2: SGHRS and YFSETQ. J gave up 2 bases and V 0 bases, and 13 bases lay outside the gene matches. The CDR3 nucleotides read TGCGCCAGCAGCTTGGCTCAGGGACAGCCGCGCTTAAACTATGGCTACACCTTC. Translated: CASSLAQGQPRLNYGYTF.

This chain connects TRBV19 to TRBJ1-5; 10 positions agree with TRBD1. Germline trimming cut 8 bases from V and 3 bases from J; bases unmatched to any gene: 10. Germline CDR1 is LNHDA and CDR2 is SQIVND (reference sequence). This CDR3 has 16 residues. The CDR3 loop reads CASLNRDRGFNQPQHF. The CDR3 DNA is TGTGCCAGTCTTAACCGGGACAGGGGATTCAATCAGCCCCAGCATTTT.

The V call is TRBV4-2, the J call TRBJ2-6, with D possibly being TRBD1 (6 bases). The CDR3 is 15 residues long. Germline values: CDR1 LGHNA, CDR2 YNFKEQ. Trimming took off 4 bases at V and 6 bases at J, with 13 bases between the two ends. CDR3: CASSPNRASANVLTF. Written as DNA, the CDR3 is TGTGCCAGCAGCCCGAACAGGGCGTCGGCCAACGTCCTGACTTTC.

The chain employs TRBV6-5 and TRBJ2-7, with D unresolved. Trimming took 6 bases from V and 5 from J, leaving 8 bases between them. Germline lookup yields CDR1 MNHEY and CDR2 SVGAGI. This CDR3 spans 11 amino acids. The chain's CDR3 is CASRALHEQYF. The CDR3 coding sequence is TGTGCCAGCAGAGCCCTCCACGAGCAGTACTTC.

The V and J genes are TRBV9 and TRBJ1-1; TRBD1 might be the D (6 bases). The CDR3 is 15 residues long. Germline V gene lookup returns CDR1 SGDLS and CDR2 YYNGEE. Deletions cut 0 bases from V and 1 base from J, with 10 bases between. The CDR3 DNA reads as TGTGCCAGCAGCGTAGCCGGGACACCGAACACTGAAGCTTTCTTT. The encoded protein is CASSVAGTPNTEAFF. The full variable domain, its missing parts supplied by reference TRBV9 and TRBJ1-1, is DSGVTQTPKHLITATGQRVTLRCSPRSGDLSVYWYQQSLDQGLQFLIQYYNGEERAKGNILERFSAQQFPDLHSELNLSSLELGDSALYFCASSVAGTPNTEAFFGQGTRLTVV.

The V and J genes are TRBV10-2 and TRBJ2-1; D not resolved. V lost 0 bases, J lost 7 bases, and 13 bases lay in between. This CDR3 region has 15 residues. Germline lookup yields CDR1 WSHSY and CDR2 SAAADI. The CDR3 sequence is CASSESVVRTNEQFF. The CDR3 bases are TGCGCCAGCAGTGAGTCGGTGGTAAGAACAAATGAGCAGTTCTTC.

The CDR3 DNA reads TGTGCCAGCAGCTTGGCTGCTAGGGGACGTCAAGAGACCCAGTACTTC. Protein: CASSLAARGRQETQYF. The chain employs TRBV5-8 and TRBJ2-5; either TRBD1 or TRBD2 may supply D (5 bases each). V was shortened by 0 bases and J by 2 bases, with 14 bases between the two germline ends. Looked up from germline, CDR1 is SGHTS and CDR2 is YDEGEE. The CDR3 has 16 amino acids.

The chain has TRBV9 and TRBJ2-3; no clear D. The V and J ends lost 1 base and 6 bases respectively, with 9 bases between them. The CDR3 contains 13 residues. Germline V gene lookup returns CDR1 SGDLS and CDR2 YYNGEE. The CDR3 protein is CASSVYLRDTQYF. Written as DNA, the CDR3 is TGTGCCAGCAGCGTATACCTGCGGGATACGCAGTATTTT.